This TCR beta chain was documented in a study of T cell responses to AZD1222 COVID-19 vaccine. Whole-study findings and limits: Mapped onto spike, vaccine-associated CD4 TCRs spanned it and were dominant at 160-218 and 743-854. Seropositive AZD1222 recipients at baseline numbered only six or seven. Mostly white British, mostly female donors; authors suggested clonal diversity may be underestimated. Reportedly, nearly half the spike-specific TCRs target unmutated variant regions.

Using immunoSEQ multiplex PCR, the repertoire was profiled, and TCRdb retains in-frame clones only, with some absent. This sample yields 84,000 or so clones, of which approximately 83% are seen a single time; over 7.5% belongs to the top ten. This clone was picked up a small number of times. Its cognate antigen is unknown. The germline V gene encodes CDR1 MNHEY and CDR2 SMNVEV (reference sequence). The CDR3 consists of 15 residues. The ends were cut back, 5 bases at V and 5 bases at J, with 18 bases in the middle. The chain is built from TRBV27 and TRBJ2-5; D is undetermined. The input for sequencing was peripheral blood, taken on day 0 of AZD1222 vaccination. The sequence was obtained from an adult in good health. CDR3 in amino acids: CASSASWSPRETQYF. Written as DNA, the CDR3 is TGTGCCAGCAGTGCCTCCTGGTCCCCCAGGGAGACCCAGTACTTC.